This entry is about one T cell receptor beta chain. The sample originates from a study of blood T cell repertoires in COVID-19. Study-wide background: T cells, B-cell-depleted T cells, or PBMCs provided the cDNA or gDNA that served as material.

The cohort comprised adults aged about 18 to 89 years residing in under 30 US areas. Each participant's cohort was designated according to participant-reported clinical history. TCRdb's table, derived via immunoSEQ multiplex PCR, lists solely in-frame clones and lacks some. In the table there are 350,000 to 400,000 clones, 80% to 95% of which are singletons. Trimming pared 6 bases from V and 3 bases from J, leaving 14 bases between. CDR1 LNHDA and CDR2 SQIVND come from the germline V gene (reference sequence). CDR3 size: 15 residues. The sequence came from a middle-aged woman who had been exposed to COVID-19. The chain combines TRBV19 with TRBJ2-2; D is perhaps TRBD1 (5 bases). Sequencing was performed on PBMCs or T cells enriched from blood (not recorded which). The CDR3 DNA is TGTGCCAGTAGGGGCAGGGCCCGGGACACCGGGGAGCTGTTTTTT. This codes for CASRGRARDTGELFF.